Listed here are 4 T cell receptor beta chains from one sample, sequenced in a study of TIL therapy for anti-PD-1-resistant metastatic lung cancer. This was the immunoSEQ v3 assay. The method was immunoSEQ multiplex PCR; TCRdb's version includes in-frame clones alone and lacks a portion of them. The sample consists of 40,000 to 60,000 clones, 65% to 80% of them appearing once. Time point: pre-treatment sample, taken before nivolumab and TIL therapy. Sequenced material: blood, taken at baseline. These receptors were taken from a woman aged 30 to 85 with non-small cell lung cancer.

The chain couples TRBV2 to TRBJ2-6; D ambiguous. CDR3 size: 13 residues. CDR1 SNHLY and CDR2 FYNNEI come from the germline V gene. The V end lost 7 bases, the J end lost 2 bases, and 6 bases lay between the germline ends. CDR3 sequence (DNA): TGTGCCAGCACTACAACTGGGGCCAACGTCCTGACTTTC. It is translated as CASTTTGANVLTF.

The chain has TRBV18 and TRBJ2-4; maybe TRBD2 (5 bases). Germline CDR1 is KGHSH and CDR2 is LQKENI. Trimming stripped 0 bases from V and 0 bases from J, with 12 bases between. CDR3 length: 17 amino acids. The CDR3 region has the DNA TGTGCCAGCTCACCACCGGCCGGGGTGGAAGCCAAAAACATTCAGTACTTC. Protein product: CASSPPAGVEAKNIQYF.

This clone was seen a few times. The rearrangement joins TRBV29-1 to TRBJ1-2; D call uncertain. Germline CDR1 SQVTM, CDR2 ANQGSEA. V was pared by 6 bases and J by 0 bases, with 8 bases between. The CDR3 is made up of 12 amino acids. The CDR3 sequence is CSVTTANYGYTF. In nucleotides, the CDR3 is TGCAGCGTAACCACAGCTAACTATGGCTACACCTTC.

The chain has TRBV7-2 and TRBJ2-3, with 7 positions matching TRBD2. V was pared by 1 base and J by 4 bases, with 2 bases of the junction left unmatched. Germline V lookup: CDR1 SGHTA, CDR2 FQGNSA. There are 14 residues in the CDR3. As DNA, the CDR3 is TGTGCCAGCAGCTTAGTTGCGGGAGCAGATACGCAGTATTTT. Protein sequence: CASSLVAGADTQYF.